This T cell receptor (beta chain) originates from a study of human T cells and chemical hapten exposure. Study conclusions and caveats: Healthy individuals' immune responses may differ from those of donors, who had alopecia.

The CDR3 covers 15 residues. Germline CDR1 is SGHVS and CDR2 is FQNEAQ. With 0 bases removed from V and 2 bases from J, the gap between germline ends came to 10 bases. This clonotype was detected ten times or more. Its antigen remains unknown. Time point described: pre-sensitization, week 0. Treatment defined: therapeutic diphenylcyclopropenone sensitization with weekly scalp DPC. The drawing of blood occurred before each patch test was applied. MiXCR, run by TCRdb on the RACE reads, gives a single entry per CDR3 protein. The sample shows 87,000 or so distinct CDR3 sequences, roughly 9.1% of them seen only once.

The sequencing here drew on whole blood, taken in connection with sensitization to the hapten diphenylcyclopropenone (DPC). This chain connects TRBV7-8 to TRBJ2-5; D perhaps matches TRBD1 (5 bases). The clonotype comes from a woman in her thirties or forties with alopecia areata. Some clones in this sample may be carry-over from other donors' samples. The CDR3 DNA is TGTGCCAGCAGCTTAGCTCGAGCAGGGCAAGAGACCCAGTACTTC. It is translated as CASSLARAGQETQYF.